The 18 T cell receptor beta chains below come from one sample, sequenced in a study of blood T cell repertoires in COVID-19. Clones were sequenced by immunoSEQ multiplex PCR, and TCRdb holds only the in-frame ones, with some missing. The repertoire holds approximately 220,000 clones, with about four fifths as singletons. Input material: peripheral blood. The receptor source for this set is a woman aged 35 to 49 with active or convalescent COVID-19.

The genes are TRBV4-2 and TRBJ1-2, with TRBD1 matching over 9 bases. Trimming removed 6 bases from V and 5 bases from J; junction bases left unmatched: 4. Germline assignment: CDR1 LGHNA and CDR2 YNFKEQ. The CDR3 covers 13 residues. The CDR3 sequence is CASRLGTGYGYTF. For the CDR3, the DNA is TGTGCCAGCAGACTCGGGACAGGGTATGGCTACACCTTC.

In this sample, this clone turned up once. The CDR3 sequence: CASSIRGNEETQYF. Written as DNA, the CDR3 is TGTGCCAGTAGTATACGCGGCAATGAAGAGACCCAGTACTTC. The genes are TRBV19 and TRBJ2-5; no definite D call. V gave up 2 bases and J gave up 3 bases, with 10 bases separating them. The CDR3 length is 14 residues. CDR1 LNHDA and CDR2 SQIVND come from the germline V gene (reference sequence).

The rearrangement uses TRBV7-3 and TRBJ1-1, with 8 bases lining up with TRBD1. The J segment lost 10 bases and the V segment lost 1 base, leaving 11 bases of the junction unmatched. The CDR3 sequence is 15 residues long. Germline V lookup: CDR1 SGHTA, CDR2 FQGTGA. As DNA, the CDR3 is TGTGCCAGCAGCTTAATGGCCGGACAGGGTTACGCAGCTTTCTTT. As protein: CASSLMAGQGYAAFF.

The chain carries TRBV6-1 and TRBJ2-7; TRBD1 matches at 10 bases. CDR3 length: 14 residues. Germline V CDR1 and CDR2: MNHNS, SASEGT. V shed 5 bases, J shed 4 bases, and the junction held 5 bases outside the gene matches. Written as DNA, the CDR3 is TGTGCCAGCAGTTTGCGACAGGGGGCTTACGAGCAGTACTTC. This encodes CASSLRQGAYEQYF.

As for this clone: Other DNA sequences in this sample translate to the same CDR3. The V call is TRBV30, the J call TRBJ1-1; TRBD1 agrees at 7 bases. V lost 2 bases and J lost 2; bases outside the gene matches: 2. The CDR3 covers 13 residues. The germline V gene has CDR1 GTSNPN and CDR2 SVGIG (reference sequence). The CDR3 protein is CAWSRQGNTEAFF. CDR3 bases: TGTGCCTGGAGTAGACAGGGAAACACTGAAGCTTTCTTT. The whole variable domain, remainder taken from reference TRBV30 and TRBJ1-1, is SQTIHQWPATLVQPVGSPLSLECTVEGTSNPNLYWYRQAAGRGLQLLFYSVGIGQISSEVPQNLSASRPQDRQFILSSKKLLLSDSGFYLCAWSRQGNTEAFFGQGTRLTVV.

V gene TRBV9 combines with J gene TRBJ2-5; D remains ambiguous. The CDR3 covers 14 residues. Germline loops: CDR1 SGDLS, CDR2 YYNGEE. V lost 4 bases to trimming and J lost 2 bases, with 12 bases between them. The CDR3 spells CASSPPRGQETQYF. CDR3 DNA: TGTGCCAGCAGCCCTCCGCGAGGACAAGAGACCCAGTACTTC.

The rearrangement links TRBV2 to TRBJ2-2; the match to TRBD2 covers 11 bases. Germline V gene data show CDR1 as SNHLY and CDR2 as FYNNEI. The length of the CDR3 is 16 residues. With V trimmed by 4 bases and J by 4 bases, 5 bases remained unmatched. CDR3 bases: TGTGCCAGCAGTGCCCAACTAGCGGGAGTCACCGGGGAGCTGTTTTTT. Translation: CASSAQLAGVTGELFF.

CDR3 in DNA: TGTGCCAGCAGACGACAGGGTCGCGACGAGCAGTACTTC. It codes for CASRRQGRDEQYF. The chain uses TRBV6-5 and TRBJ2-7, with TRBD1 matching 7 bases. The CDR3 totals 13 residues. Trimming at V came to 6 bases and at J to 5 bases, leaving 7 bases not matched to a gene. Germline V gene data show CDR1 as MNHEY and CDR2 as SVGAGI.

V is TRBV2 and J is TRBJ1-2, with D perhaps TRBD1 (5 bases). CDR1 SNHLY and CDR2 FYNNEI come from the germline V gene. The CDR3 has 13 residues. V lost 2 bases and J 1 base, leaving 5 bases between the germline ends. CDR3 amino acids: CASSERGNYGYTF. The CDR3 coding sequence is TGTGCCAGCAGTGAAAGGGGTAACTATGGCTACACCTTC.

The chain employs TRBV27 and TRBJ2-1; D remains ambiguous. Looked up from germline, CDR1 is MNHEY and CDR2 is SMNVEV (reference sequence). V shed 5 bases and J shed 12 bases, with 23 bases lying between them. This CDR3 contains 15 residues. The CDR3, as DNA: TGTGCCAGCAGTACCTACAGACCCAACGCCCCCTTGCAGTTCTTC. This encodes CASSTYRPNAPLQFF.

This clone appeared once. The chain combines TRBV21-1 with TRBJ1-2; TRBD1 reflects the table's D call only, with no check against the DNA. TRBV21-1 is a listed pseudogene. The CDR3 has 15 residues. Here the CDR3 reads CASSKVRDRGRGYTF. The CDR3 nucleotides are TGTGCCAGCAGCAAAGTCCGGGACAGGGGGCGCGGCTACACCTTC.

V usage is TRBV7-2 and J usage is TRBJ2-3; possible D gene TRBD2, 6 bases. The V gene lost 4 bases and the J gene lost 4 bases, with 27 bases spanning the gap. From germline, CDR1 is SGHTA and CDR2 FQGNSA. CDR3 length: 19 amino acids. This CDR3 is CASSSFASGVKPAADTQYF. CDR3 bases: TGTGCCAGCAGCTCCTTTGCCTCGGGAGTGAAGCCCGCAGCAGATACGCAGTATTTT.

CDR3 residues: CASAGTGADTQYF. CDR3 in DNA: TGTGCCAGCGCAGGGACGGGGGCAGATACGCAGTATTTT. V and J are TRBV11-3 and TRBJ2-3, with D possibly being TRBD2 (6 bases). Germline V gives CDR1 SGHNT, CDR2 YENEEA. The CDR3 loop spans 13 amino acids. Trimming removed 8 bases at V and 4 bases at J, with 13 bases between. Combining the CDR3 with reference TRBV11-3 and TRBJ2-3 gives the whole variable domain EAGVVQSPRYKIIEKKQPVAFWCNPISGHNTLYWYLQNLGQGPELLIRYENEEAVDDSQLPKDRFSAERLKGVDSTLKIQPAELGDSAVYLCASAGTGADTQYFGPGTRLTVL.

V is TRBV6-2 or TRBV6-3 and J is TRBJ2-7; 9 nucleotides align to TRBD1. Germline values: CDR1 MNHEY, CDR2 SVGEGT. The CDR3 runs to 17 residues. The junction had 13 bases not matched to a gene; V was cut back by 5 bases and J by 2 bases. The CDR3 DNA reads TGTGCCAGCAGTCCCCGCCCCTGGACAGGGGAGACCTACGAGCAGTACTTC. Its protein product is CASSPRPWTGETYEQYF.

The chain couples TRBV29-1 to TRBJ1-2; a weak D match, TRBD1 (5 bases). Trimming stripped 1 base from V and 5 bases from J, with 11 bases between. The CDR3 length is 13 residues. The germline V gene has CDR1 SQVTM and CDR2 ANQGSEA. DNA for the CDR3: TGCAGCGTTGAAGGGGGAGGGACTTATGGCTACACCTTC. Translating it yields CSVEGGGTYGYTF.

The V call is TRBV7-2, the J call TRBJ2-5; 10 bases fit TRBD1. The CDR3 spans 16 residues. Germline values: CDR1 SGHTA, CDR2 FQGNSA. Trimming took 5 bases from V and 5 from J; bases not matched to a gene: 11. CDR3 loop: CASSPGTGDWWETQYF. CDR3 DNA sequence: TGTGCCAGCAGCCCCGGGACAGGGGATTGGTGGGAGACCCAGTACTTC.

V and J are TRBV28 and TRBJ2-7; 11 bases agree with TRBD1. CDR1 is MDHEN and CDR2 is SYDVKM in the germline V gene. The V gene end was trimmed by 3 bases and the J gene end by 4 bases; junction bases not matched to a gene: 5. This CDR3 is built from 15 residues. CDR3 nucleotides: TGTGCCAGCAGTTTCGGGACAGGGGGAGTTTACGAGCAGTACTTC. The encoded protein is CASSFGTGGVYEQYF.

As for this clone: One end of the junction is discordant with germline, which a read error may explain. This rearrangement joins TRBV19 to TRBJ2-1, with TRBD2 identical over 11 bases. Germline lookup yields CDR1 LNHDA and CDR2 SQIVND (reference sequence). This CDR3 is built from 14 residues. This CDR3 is CASRTLAGAPTPIF. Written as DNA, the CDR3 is TGTGCCAGTAGGACACTAGCGGGGGCGCCGACTCCGATCTTC.